This TCR beta chain was sequenced in a study of blood T cell repertoires in COVID-19. About the study: From T cells, B-cell-depleted T cells, or PBMCs came the material, which was cDNA or gDNA.

In the authors' workflow: Counts of nucleated cells, estimated from reference gene primer amplification, were obtained. Produced via immunoSEQ multiplex PCR; TCRdb's table is partial and in-frame only. The D gene and trimming were derived from the DNA, and the V and J assignments and clone size from that table. The repertoire consists of more than 300,000 clones, with about 87% occurring once and the leading ten covering roughly 1.9%. Clinical history as reported by participants underpinned cohort assignment. There are 17 residues in the CDR3. Germline-derived CDR1 and CDR2 are SGHVS and FQNEAQ. V was pared by 1 base and J by 4 bases, with 11 bases of the junction left unmatched.

Sequencing used PBMCs or T cells enriched from blood (not recorded which). The chain has TRBV7-8 and TRBJ2-7; the match to TRBD1 covers 9 bases. This sequence was found in a middle-aged man in a cohort exposed to, infected with or recovered from COVID-19 (not recorded which). CDR3 DNA sequence: TGTGCCAGCAGCTTAGGGATCGGGACAGGGATTTCTTACGAGCAGTACTTC. Protein sequence: CASSLGIGTGISYEQYF. The variable domain in full, with the rest retrieved from reference TRBV7-8 and TRBJ2-7, is GAGVSQSPRYKVAKRGQDVALRCDPISGHVSLFWYQQALGQGPEFLTYFQNEAQLDKSGLPSDRFFAERPEGSVSTLKIQRTQQEDSAVYLCASSLGIGTGISYEQYFGPGTRLTVT.